Following are 25 T cell receptor beta chains from one sample sequenced in a study of CD8+ T cells in alopecia areata. Once RNA had been extracted, it was reverse transcribed into cDNA to act as the sequencing template. Profiled with immunoSEQ multiplex PCR; TCRdb holds only in-frame clones, not every one. The sample yields approximately 30,000 clones, roughly 60% seen once. The sample was NKG2D-high CD8+ T cells sorted from blood. These receptors all come from a human donor with alopecia areata.

This chain's CDR3 is CASRSNFGNTIYF. CDR3 coding DNA: TGTGCCAGCAGGTCAAATTTTGGAAACACCATATATTTT. The chain joins TRBV6-5 to TRBJ1-3, with D unclear. V was trimmed by 6 bases and J by 3 bases, leaving 9 bases between them. CDR3 length: 13 amino acids. The V gene's germline CDR1 is MNHEY and CDR2 SVGAGI.

J is TRBJ1-1 and V is TRBV4-1, with 8 bases identical to TRBD1. This CDR3 is 13 amino acids long. The V segment lost 4 bases and the J segment 11 bases; nucleotides outside the gene matches: 9. Germline assignment: CDR1 MGHRA and CDR2 YSYEKL. CDR3 in DNA: TGCGCCAGCAGCCCAGACAGGGGTTCCGACGCTTTCTTT. Its translation is CASSPDRGSDAFF.

J is TRBJ2-1 and V is TRBV9; 11 nucleotides agree with TRBD2. This CDR3 comprises 17 residues. The germline V gene has CDR1 SGDLS and CDR2 YYNGEE. J gave up 5 bases and V 2 bases, and 9 bases lay outside the gene matches. The CDR3 nucleotides are TGTGCCAGCAGCGTTAGCGGGGGGGCTCGTTGGGACAATGAGCAGTTCTTC. Its protein product is CASSVSGGARWDNEQFF.

This sequence joins TRBV7-2 and TRBJ1-1, with TRBD1 as a possible D gene (5 bases). The CDR3 is 11 residues long. Germline assignment: CDR1 SGHTA and CDR2 FQGNSA. Trimming cost V 1 base and J 10 bases, with 7 bases left between them. CDR3 DNA sequence: TGTGCCAGCAGCTTAGTGGGGGGAGCTTTCTTT. Translating it yields CASSLVGGAFF.

This chain connects TRBV4-1 to TRBJ2-3, with 9 positions matching TRBD2. The CDR3 has 17 residues. V shed 2 bases and J 4 bases; nucleotides not matched to a gene: 10. Looked up from germline, CDR1 is MGHRA and CDR2 is YSYEKL. This chain's CDR3 is CASSQKPPAGGPDTQYF. CDR3 in DNA: TGCGCCAGCAGCCAAAAGCCCCCCGCGGGAGGGCCAGATACGCAGTATTTT.

J is TRBJ2-1 and V is TRBV5-1; 8 bases map to TRBD2. The CDR3 extends over 17 amino acids. Germline CDR1 is SGHRS and CDR2 is YFSETQ. With 4 bases clipped from V and 4 bases from J, the junction kept 13 bases outside the gene matches. Here the CDR3 DNA reads TGCGCCAGCAGCCCCCGGCTCGCGGCGGGAGGATACAATGAGCAGTTCTTC. Translation gives CASSPRLAAGGYNEQFF.

The J gene is TRBJ2-2, the V gene TRBV30; D uncertain. The CDR3 is 10 amino acids. Germline V gene data show CDR1 as GTSNPN and CDR2 as SVGIG (reference sequence). V was shortened by 5 bases and J by 6 bases, with 4 bases between the two germline ends. CDR3 DNA sequence: TGTGCCTGGGGAGCCGGGGAGCTGTTTTTT. As protein: CAWGAGELFF.

This chain uses TRBV5-4 with TRBJ2-7, with D perhaps assigned TRBD1 or TRBD2 (5 bases each). V was clipped by 4 bases and J by 3 bases, with 17 bases between them. This CDR3 comprises 15 residues. Germline V lookup: CDR1 SGHNT, CDR2 YYREEE (reference sequence). The CDR3 reads CASSGSPGSVYEQYF. The DNA for the CDR3 is TGTGCCAGCAGCGGGAGTCCAGGGAGCGTCTACGAGCAGTACTTC.

In its sample, this clone was seen a few times. The chain uses TRBV4-3 and TRBJ2-7; D gene uncertain. The ends were cut back, 3 bases at V and 3 bases at J, with 9 bases in the middle. The germline gives CDR1 LGHNA, CDR2 YSLEER. The CDR3 is made up of 13 amino acids. Written as DNA, the CDR3 is TGCGCCAGCAGCCAGACGACGGGCTACGAGCAGTACTTC. This translates into CASSQTTGYEQYF.

Remarks on this clone: This likely came from a read error, as a far larger clone is one base away. This chain connects TRBV29-1 to TRBJ2-7; D is perhaps TRBD1 (6 bases). The germline V gene has CDR1 SQVTM and CDR2 ANQGSEA. Trimming removed 2 bases from V and 0 bases from J, with 20 bases in between. The CDR3 length is 17 residues. CDR3 coding DNA: TGCAGCGTTGAACCCCCGACTCGACAGGACCTCTCCTACGAGCAGTACTTC. It yields the protein CSVEPPTRQDLSYEQYF.

V is TRBV7-9 and J is TRBJ1-1, with D perhaps TRBD1 (5 bases). Germline assignment: CDR1 SEHNR and CDR2 FQNEAQ (reference sequence). The CDR3 is made up of 12 amino acids. V shed 5 bases and J shed 7 bases, with 11 bases lying between them. Here the CDR3 reads CASSAVQVEAFF. The DNA for the CDR3 is TGTGCCAGCAGCGCAGTACAGGTTGAAGCTTTCTTT.

This clone was seen more than once but under ten times. This chain joins TRBV29-1 and TRBJ1-2; D is unclear. Germline V gene sequence: CDR1 SQVTM, CDR2 ANQGSEA. V lost 5 bases and J lost 4, with 11 bases in between. The CDR3 length is 12 residues. CDR3: CSVLGVSYGYTF. The CDR3 DNA is TGCAGCGTTCTCGGGGTGAGCTATGGCTACACCTTC.

J is TRBJ2-3 and V is TRBV19, with D unresolved. Germline lookup yields CDR1 LNHDA and CDR2 SQIVND (reference sequence). The ends were cut back, 2 bases at V and 5 bases at J, with 5 bases in the middle. The CDR3 loop spans 12 amino acids. The CDR3 DNA reads TGTGCCAGTAGTATATGGCAAGATACGCAGTATTTT. Its protein is CASSIWQDTQYF.

V is TRBV27 and J is TRBJ2-3; 9 bases fit TRBD2. CDR1 is MNHEY and CDR2 is SMNVEV in the germline V gene (reference sequence). J gave up 1 base and V 2 bases, and 4 bases lay outside the gene matches. This CDR3 comprises 16 residues. The CDR3 DNA reads as TGTGCCAGCAGTTTAATAGCGGGAGAGGGCACAGATACGCAGTATTTT. Translating it yields CASSLIAGEGTDTQYF.

V is TRBV6-1 and J is TRBJ2-1; possible D gene TRBD1, 5 bases. CDR3 length equals 15 residues. The ends were cut back, 6 bases at V and 0 bases at J, with 12 bases in the middle. The germline V gene has CDR1 MNHNS and CDR2 SASEGT. CDR3 sequence: CASRERQSSYNEQFF. DNA for the CDR3: TGTGCCAGCAGGGAAAGACAGAGCTCCTACAATGAGCAGTTCTTC.

This clone was found a few times. The rearrangement uses TRBV4-1 and TRBJ2-1, with D possibly called TRBD1 or TRBD2 (5 bases each). CDR3 length equals 14 residues. V lost 3 bases and J lost 8, with 14 bases in between. Germline lookup yields CDR1 MGHRA and CDR2 YSYEKL. The CDR3 DNA reads TGCGCCAGCAGCCACTCTGGGGGAGAGGATGAGCAGTTCTTC. It codes for CASSHSGGEDEQFF.

This rearrangement joins TRBV5-6 to TRBJ2-7, with D hard to call. The CDR3 totals 13 residues. V dropped 1 base and J dropped 6 bases, with 11 bases sitting between them. CDR1 SGHDT and CDR2 YYEEEE come from the germline V gene. The CDR3 nucleotides are TGTGCCAGCAGCTTGTGGAACGCCCTCGAGCAGTACTTC. Amino acids: CASSLWNALEQYF.

V gene TRBV9 combines with J gene TRBJ2-7, with D perhaps given as TRBD1 or TRBD2 (5 bases each). Trimming took 4 bases from V and 4 from J, leaving 12 bases between them. Germline CDR1 reads SGDLS; CDR2 reads YYNGEE. The CDR3 spans 13 residues. The CDR3 region is CASSPRGGYEQYF. In DNA form, the CDR3 reads TGTGCCAGCAGCCCCCGGGGCGGATACGAGCAGTACTTC.

The chain has TRBV19 and TRBJ2-1, with D possibly being TRBD1 (6 bases). Trimming removed 8 bases from V and 0 bases from J, with 8 bases in between. This CDR3 is 13 amino acids long. From germline, CDR1 is LNHDA and CDR2 SQIVND (reference sequence). The CDR3 nucleotides are TGTGCCAGTGCGGACAGCTCCTACAATGAGCAGTTCTTC. It codes for CASADSSYNEQFF.

The CDR3, as DNA: TGTGCCAGCAGTTTGAGTGTGTCCACTGAAGCTTTCTTT. Residues: CASSLSVSTEAFF. This chain connects TRBV27 to TRBJ1-1; D gene unclear. The germline V gene has CDR1 MNHEY and CDR2 SMNVEV (reference sequence). The germline V and J ends were trimmed by 3 bases and 4 bases, with 9 bases remaining between them. The CDR3 runs to 13 residues.

The chain couples TRBV7-6 to TRBJ1-1; D is unresolved. CDR1 SGHVS and CDR2 FNYEAQ come from the germline V gene. Trimming removed 6 bases from V and 1 base from J, with 6 bases in between. The CDR3 contains 12 residues. The CDR3 bases are TGTGCCAGCAGGGCGGGGAACACTGAAGCTTTCTTT. Translated: CASRAGNTEAFF.

The J gene is TRBJ2-1, the V gene TRBV10-3; 9 bases fit TRBD2. The CDR3 contains 15 residues. The J segment lost 9 bases and the V segment lost 2 bases, leaving 8 bases of the junction unmatched. Germline assignment: CDR1 ENHRY and CDR2 SYGVKD. The CDR3 sequence: CAISEPSGRFIEQFF. The DNA of the CDR3 is TGTGCCATCAGTGAGCCCAGCGGGAGGTTTATTGAGCAGTTCTTC.

There are a few counts of this clone. This chain uses TRBV5-4 with TRBJ2-3; tentatively, D is TRBD2 (6 bases). The germline V gene encodes CDR1 SGHNT and CDR2 YYREEE (reference sequence). The CDR3 covers 13 residues. The V end lost 6 bases, the J end lost 4 bases, and 12 bases lay between the germline ends. The CDR3 spells CASTPEGADTQYF. For the CDR3, the DNA is TGTGCCAGCACCCCGGAGGGAGCAGATACGCAGTATTTT. Looking up the rest from reference TRBV5-4 and TRBJ2-3 gives the full variable domain: ETGVTQSPTHLIKTRGQQVTLRCSSQSGHNTVSWYQQALGQGPQFIFQYYREEENGRGNFPPRFSGLQFPNYSSELNVNALELDDSALYLCASTPEGADTQYFGPGTRLTVL.

This chain uses TRBV9 with TRBJ1-5, with D unresolved. This CDR3 region has 13 residues. The V gene's germline CDR1 is SGDLS and CDR2 YYNGEE. V gave up 3 bases and J gave up 0 bases, with 4 bases separating them. CDR3 amino acids: CASSALSNQPQHF. DNA of the CDR3: TGTGCCAGCAGCGCCCTTAGCAATCAGCCCCAGCATTTT.

The chain recombines TRBV2 with TRBJ1-1; tentative D call: TRBD1 (5 bases). V lost 3 bases to trimming and J lost 5 bases, with 13 bases between them. Germline V gives CDR1 SNHLY, CDR2 FYNNEI. The CDR3 has 14 amino acids. In DNA, the CDR3 is TGTGCCAGCAGTGATGCAGGGTCGAGTACTGAAGCTTTCTTT. Translating gives CASSDAGSSTEAFF.